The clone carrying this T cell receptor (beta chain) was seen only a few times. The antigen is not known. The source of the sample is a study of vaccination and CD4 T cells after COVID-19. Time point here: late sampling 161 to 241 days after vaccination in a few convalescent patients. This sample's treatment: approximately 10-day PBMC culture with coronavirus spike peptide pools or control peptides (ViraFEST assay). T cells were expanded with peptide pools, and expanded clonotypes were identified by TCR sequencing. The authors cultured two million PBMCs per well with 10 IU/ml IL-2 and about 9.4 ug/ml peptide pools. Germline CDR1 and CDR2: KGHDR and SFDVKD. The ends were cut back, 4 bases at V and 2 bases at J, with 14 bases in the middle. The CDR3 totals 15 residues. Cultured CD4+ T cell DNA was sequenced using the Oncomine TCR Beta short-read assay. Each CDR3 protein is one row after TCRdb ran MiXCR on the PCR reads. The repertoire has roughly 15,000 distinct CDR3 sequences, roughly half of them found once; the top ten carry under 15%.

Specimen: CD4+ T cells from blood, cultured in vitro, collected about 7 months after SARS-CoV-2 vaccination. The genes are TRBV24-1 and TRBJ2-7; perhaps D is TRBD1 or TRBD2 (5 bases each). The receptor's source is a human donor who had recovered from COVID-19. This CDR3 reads CATSDPGRSPYEQYF. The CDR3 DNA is TGTGCCACCAGTGACCCGGGACGGTCCCCCTACGAGCAGTACTTC.